This T cell receptor beta chain appears in the sequencing data of a study of beta chain features in type 1 diabetes. This clone showed up just a few times. Its antigen is unidentified. Expressed TCRB transcripts got sequenced, as all isolated RNA was reverse transcribed. Using immunoSEQ multiplex PCR, the repertoire was profiled, and TCRdb retains in-frame clones only, with some absent. The sample holds about 260,000 clones, about 23% seen once. Findings of the study overall: Researchers report that Type 1 diabetes patients had moderately but significantly shorter TCRB CDR3s across all four CD4+ subsets.

This TCR came from a woman aged 25 to 45 with type 1 diabetes. Sequenced input: naive CD4+ T cells from blood.

The CDR3 loop is CASSPTSGYTDTQYF. Written as DNA, the CDR3 is TGTGCCAGCAGCCCCACTAGCGGATACACAGATACGCAGTATTTT. The chain combines TRBV7-3 with TRBJ2-3, with 8 nucleotides matching TRBD2. Germline loops: CDR1 SGHTA, CDR2 FQGTGA. The ends lost 5 bases at V and 2 bases at J; junction bases unmatched: 6. This CDR3 spans 15 amino acids.